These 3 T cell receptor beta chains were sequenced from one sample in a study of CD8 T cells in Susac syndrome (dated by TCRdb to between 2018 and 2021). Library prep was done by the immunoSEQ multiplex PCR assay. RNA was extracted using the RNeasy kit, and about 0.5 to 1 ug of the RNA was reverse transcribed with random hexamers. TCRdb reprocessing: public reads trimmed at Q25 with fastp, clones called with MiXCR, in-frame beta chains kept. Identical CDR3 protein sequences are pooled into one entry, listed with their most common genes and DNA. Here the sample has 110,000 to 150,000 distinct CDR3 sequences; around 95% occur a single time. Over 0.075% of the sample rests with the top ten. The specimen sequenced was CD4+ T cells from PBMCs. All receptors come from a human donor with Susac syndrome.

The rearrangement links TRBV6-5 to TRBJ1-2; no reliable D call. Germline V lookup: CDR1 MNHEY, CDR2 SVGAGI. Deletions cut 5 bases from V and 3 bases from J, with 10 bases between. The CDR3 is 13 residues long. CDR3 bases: TGTGCCAGCAGTCCCGGGAGCTACTATGGCTACACCTTC. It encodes CASSPGSYYGYTF.

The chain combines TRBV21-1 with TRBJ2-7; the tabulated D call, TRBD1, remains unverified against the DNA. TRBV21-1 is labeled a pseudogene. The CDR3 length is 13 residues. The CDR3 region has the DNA TGTGCCAGCATAAAAAACCCAGGGGGCGAGCAGTACTTC. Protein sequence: CASIKNPGGEQYF.

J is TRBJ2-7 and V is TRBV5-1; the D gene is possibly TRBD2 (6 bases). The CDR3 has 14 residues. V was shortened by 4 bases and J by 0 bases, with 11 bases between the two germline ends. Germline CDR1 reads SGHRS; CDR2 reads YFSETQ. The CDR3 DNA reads TGCGCCAGCAGCCCCGGCGGGGCCTCCTACGAGCAGTACTTC. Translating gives CASSPGGASYEQYF.